The subject of this entry is one T cell receptor (beta chain). The antigen remains undetermined. The data originate from a study of cytomegalovirus exposure and HLA in healthy donors. The wider study: Earlier, 110 million or so unique TCR beta sequences were recovered from approximately 180 million T cells by an analysis. As released early, the data held around 80 million unique TCRs from HLA-typed donors.

Study results and caveats: Accounts indicate the classifier identified cytomegalovirus status with strong specificity and sensitivity.

V lost 0 bases and J lost 5, with 11 bases in between. Germline V gene lookup returns CDR1 MNHEY and CDR2 SVGAGI. The CDR3 sequence is 14 residues long. Primers included in the PCR were 60 Vbeta and 13 Jbeta primers. Assay used: immunoSEQ multiplex PCR; TCRdb lists only in-frame clones, some missing. The sample consists of roughly 170,000 clones, approximately 80% of them appearing once. Sequencing was done on a sample of PBMCs. The chain links TRBV6-5 to TRBJ2-7; D uncertain. The sequence derives from a man younger than 35 in good health and CMV-seronegative. The CDR3 spells CASSYSSSVHEQYF. The CDR3 coding sequence is TGTGCCAGCAGTTACTCGAGTTCCGTCCACGAGCAGTACTTC.